This TCR beta chain was documented in a study of T cells in Graves' hyperthyroidism and ophthalmopathy. Study overall: At initial diagnosis, before any treatment had begun, peripheral blood was obtained. Study results and caveats: Blood also contained most expanded thyroid clonotypes above 0.001. Ophthalmopathy was identified by the model a median approximately six months ahead of onset.

Template material for amplifying TCR beta CDR3 regions consisted of RNA transcripts. With the HTBI primer set, the TCR CDR3 went through a first round of RT-PCR. TCRdb used MiXCR to reprocess the multiplex PCR reads, holding one entry per CDR3 protein. This sample has around 250,000 distinct CDR3 sequences, with approximately 14% found just once. Uncontrolled infection, other autoimmune disease, pregnancy and lactation each barred patients from inclusion. Trimming removed 8 bases from V and 0 bases from J; junction bases left unmatched: 4. CDR3 length: 15 residues. Germline loops: CDR1 MNHNS, CDR2 SASEGT. This clonotype has at least ten counts. Its antigen is unknown.

Sequencing was done on a sample of blood. The sequence was collected from a woman in her thirties or forties with Graves' hyperthyroidism that later progressed to Graves' ophthalmopathy. The chain links TRBV6-1 to TRBJ2-1; 10 bases agree with TRBD2. The CDR3 loop reads CASSRTSGSYNEQFF. Here the CDR3 DNA reads TGTGCCAGCTCACGGACTAGCGGCTCCTACAATGAGCAGTTCTTC.